This T cell receptor beta chain emerged from a study of CD8 T cells in Susac syndrome. The V gene's germline CDR1 is SEHNR and CDR2 FQNEAQ (reference sequence). CDR3 length: 19 amino acids. Germline trimming cut 3 bases from V and 2 bases from J; bases unmatched to any gene: 15. The RNA, about 0.5 to 1 ug, was put through reverse transcription using random hexamers. TCRdb reanalysed the immunoSEQ multiplex PCR reads using MiXCR and keeps one entry per CDR3 protein. The sample consists of a few hundred thousand distinct CDR3 sequences, 90% to 95% of them appearing once. This clonotype originated in a human donor with multiple sclerosis. The sequencing input was CD4+ T cells from PBMCs. V and J are TRBV7-9 and TRBJ2-5; 10 nucleotides match TRBD2. The CDR3 is CASSLPVGLAGESQETQYF. The CDR3 coding sequence is TGTGCCAGCAGCTTGCCGGTGGGGCTAGCGGGAGAATCTCAAGAGACCCAGTACTTC.